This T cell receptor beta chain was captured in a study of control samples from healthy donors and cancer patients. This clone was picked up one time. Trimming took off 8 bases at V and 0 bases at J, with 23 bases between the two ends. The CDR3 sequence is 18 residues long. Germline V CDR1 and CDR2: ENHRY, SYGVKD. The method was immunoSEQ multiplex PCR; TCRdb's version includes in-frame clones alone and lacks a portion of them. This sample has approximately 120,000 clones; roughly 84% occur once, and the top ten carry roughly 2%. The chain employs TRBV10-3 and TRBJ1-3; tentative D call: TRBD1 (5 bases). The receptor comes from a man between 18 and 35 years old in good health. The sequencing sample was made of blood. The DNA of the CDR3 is TGTGCCATCGACGCGGGGGGACCGTATAAATTCTCTGGAAACACCATATATTTT. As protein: CAIDAGGPYKFSGNTIYF.